A selection of T cell receptor beta chains follows, all from one sample in a study of shared clonotypes between healthy human individuals. The protocol was immunoSEQ multiplex PCR, while the TCRdb copy is restricted to in-frame clones and leaves out a portion. In the table there are nearly 2 million clones, about 94% of which are singletons. Source material: naive CD8+ T cells sorted from blood. The receptors were sampled from a man between 18 and 35 years old in good health. Each CDR3 is given with its conserved first and last residue. D genes are given only for firm matches. Some rows have no size entry. The others give once, few or many, or a class for an expanded clone.

v_gene	abundance	d_gene	j_gene	CDR3nt	CDR3aa
TRBV5-5	once	TRBD1	TRBJ2-3	TGTGCCAGCAGCTTGGTCCGGGACAGGTCCACAGATACGCAGTATTTT	CASSLVRDRSTDTQYF
TRBV6-1	-	-	TRBJ1-2	TGTGCCAGCAGTGACGGACAAGCTACCTACACCTTC	CASSDGQATYTF
TRBV5-1	-	-	TRBJ2-7	TGCGCCAGCAGCTTGGGACCGCTATCGGGAGAGCAGTACTTC	CASSLGPLSGEQYF
TRBV10-3	-	TRBD2	TRBJ2-2	TGTGCCACGGGACTAGCGGGTAGCACCGGGGAGCTGTTTTTT	CATGLAGSTGELFF
TRBV7-6	-	-	TRBJ2-1	TGTGCCAGCAGCCAGGAGATGACCTCCTACAATGAGCAGTTCTTC	CASSQEMTSYNEQFF
TRBV25-1	-	TRBD1	TRBJ2-7	TGTGCCAGCAGTGATGGGACAGGCTACGAGCAGTACTTC	CASSDGTGYEQYF
TRBV27	once	-	TRBJ2-7	TGTGCCAGCAGTTTGACTGGCGGGAACTCCTACGAGCAGTACTTC	CASSLTGGNSYEQYF
TRBV5-1	few	-	TRBJ1-2	TGCGCCAGCAGCGCCGACAACGCAATCTTCTATGGCTACACCTTC	CASSADNAIFYGYTF
TRBV5-5	-	-	TRBJ2-7	TGTGCCAGCAGCTTGGAAGATAACAGGGAGGACTACGAGCAGTACTTC	CASSLEDNREDYEQYF
TRBV2	-	-	TRBJ2-1	TGTGCCAGCAGTGGGACAATCCCCAATGAGCAGTTCTTC	CASSGTIPNEQFF
TRBV11-2	-	-	TRBJ2-3	TGTGCCAGCAGCTCGACAGGACCTAGCACAGATACGCAGTATTTT	CASSSTGPSTDTQYF
TRBV19	-	-	TRBJ2-3	TGTGCCTCTTGCGGGGACACAGATACGCAGTATTTT	CASCGDTDTQYF
TRBV19	-	-	TRBJ2-7	TGTGCCAGTAGTATATGGGGAAGCTCCTACGAGCAGTACTTC	CASSIWGSSYEQYF
TRBV28	once	TRBD1	TRBJ1-5	TGTGCCAGCAGTCCCCCCTGGGACAGCCAAAATAGCAATCAGCCCCAGCATTTT	CASSPPWDSQNSNQPQHF
TRBV28	-	-	TRBJ2-1	TGTGCCACCTTGGTGGAGGGAAGCAATGAGCAGTTCTTC	CATLVEGSNEQFF
TRBV29-1	-	TRBD2	TRBJ2-7	TGCAGCGTTAAGGGTAGCGGGAGCTACGAGCAGTACTTC	CSVKGSGSYEQYF
TRBV27	few	-	TRBJ2-7	TGTGCCAGCAGCTTGCCCTCCTACGAGCAGTACTTC	CASSLPSYEQYF
TRBV4-2	-	-	TRBJ2-4	TGTGCCAGCAGCCAAGCCACAGAAGTAGCCAAAAACATTCAGTACTTC	CASSQATEVAKNIQYF
TRBV9	-	-	TRBJ2-3	TGTGCCAGCAGCGTTGGGGGCCAAGATACGCAGTATTTT	CASSVGGQDTQYF
TRBV28	-	-	TRBJ2-7	TGTGCCAGCAGCATCGCCTACGAGCAGTACTTC	CASSIAYEQYF
TRBV6-5	-	-	TRBJ2-5	TGTGCCAGCAGTTTAACCCCTTTTGGCAGGGGAGAGACCCAGTACTTC	CASSLTPFGRGETQYF
TRBV6-5	-	TRBD1	TRBJ1-2	TGTGCCAGCAGTTACTCCCTACAGGGGCTCGGCTACACCTTC	CASSYSLQGLGYTF
TRBV18	-	TRBD1	TRBJ2-7	TGTGCCAGCTCACCATTGGGGGACAGGGGGAGCTACGAGCAGTACTTC	CASSPLGDRGSYEQYF
TRBV20-1	-	-	TRBJ2-1	TGCAGTGCTGGGGGGAATGAGCAGTTCTTC	CSAGGNEQFF
TRBV2	-	TRBD1	TRBJ2-1	TGTGCCAGCAGTGAAGCATCTGACAGGGAACCCCTAGTGTTCTTC	CASSEASDREPLVFF
TRBV27	few	-	TRBJ1-1	TGTGCCAGCAGTTTAACGGGGAACACTGAAGCTTTCTTT	CASSLTGNTEAFF